The 3 T cell receptor beta chains below come from one sample, sequenced in a study of T cells in Graves' hyperthyroidism and ophthalmopathy. Using RNA transcripts as the source, TCR beta CDR3 regions were amplified. Researchers ran a first-round RT-PCR on the TCR CDR3 using the HTBI primer set. TCRdb re-derived calls from the multiplex PCR reads in MiXCR, one entry per CDR3 protein. The sample lists hundreds of thousands of distinct CDR3 sequences, just under 45% occurring once. The specimen was peripheral blood or thyroid tissue (not recorded which). Receptor source: an adult man with Graves' disease, either hyperthyroidism or ophthalmopathy (not recorded which).

The sample holds a few counts of this clonotype. The CDR3 DNA is TGCGCCAGCAGCGCCTCGGGCGCGAGCTATGGCTACACCTTC. Its protein is CASSASGASYGYTF. The genes are TRBV5-1 and TRBJ1-2; D gene unclear. Trimming shortened V by 4 bases and J by 4 bases, and 14 bases separated the two germline ends. The germline V gene encodes CDR1 SGHRS and CDR2 YFSETQ. CDR3 length: 14 residues.

The chain has TRBV7-9 and TRBJ1-1; tentative D call: TRBD1 (6 bases). With 8 bases removed from V and 6 bases from J, the gap between germline ends came to 16 bases. Germline V gene sequence: CDR1 SEHNR, CDR2 FQNEAQ (reference sequence). The CDR3 totals 13 residues. The chain's CDR3 is CASDPGTNPEAFF. For the CDR3, the DNA is TGTGCCAGCGACCCCGGGACAAATCCTGAAGCTTTCTTT. The full variable domain, in which reference TRBV7-9 and TRBJ1-1 provide the parts outside the CDR3, is DTGVSQNPRHKITKRGQNVTFRCDPISEHNRLYWYRQTLGQGPEFLTYFQNEAQLEKSRLLSDRFSAERPKGSFSTLEIQRTEQGDSAMYLCASDPGTNPEAFFGQGTRLTVV.

This clonotype was seen at least ten times. The chain joins TRBV20-1 to TRBJ2-5; D possibly corresponds to TRBD1 (5 bases). Trimming removed 7 bases from V and 4 bases from J, with 10 bases in between. CDR3 length: 11 amino acids. Germline CDR1 is DFQATT and CDR2 is SNEGSKA (reference sequence). The CDR3 loop is CSVQGVETQYF. The CDR3 nucleotides read TGCAGTGTGCAGGGCGTAGAGACCCAGTACTTC.